Listed below are T cell receptor beta chains from one sample, sequenced in a study of T cells in Graves' hyperthyroidism and ophthalmopathy. Using its own MiXCR run on the multiplex PCR reads, TCRdb lists one record per CDR3 protein. The top ten hold roughly 6.2% of the sample, which has some 600,000 distinct CDR3 sequences, roughly 13% seen once. Sequencing input: blood. These receptors were taken from a woman between 25 and 40 years old with Graves' hyperthyroidism that later progressed to Graves' ophthalmopathy. Both conserved end residues are part of each CDR3. Fields, in order: clone size, D gene, J gene, V gene, CDR3 DNA, CDR3 protein. D genes are given only for firm matches. Rows may omit the clone size; those that give it use once, few, many or a size class.

.	TRBD1	TRBJ2-5	TRBV28	TGTGCCAGCAGCTCCGACAGGGGAGCAGAGACCCAGTACTTC	CASSSDRGAETQYF
many	TRBD2	TRBJ2-2	TRBV30	TGTGCCTGGAGTTTCCAGAGGACTAGCGGGAGTTTTAACGGGGAGCTGTTTTTT	CAWSFQRTSGSFNGELFF
few	TRBD1	TRBJ2-1	TRBV20-1	TGCAGTGCTTCGGACAGGGCGAGCTCCTACAATGAGCAGTTCTTC	CSASDRASSYNEQFF
.	TRBD2	TRBJ2-1	TRBV20-1	TGCAGTGCGGGGACTAGCGGGAGGCGAGATGAGCAGTTCTTC	CSAGTSGRRDEQFF
many	TRBD2	TRBJ2-1	TRBV11-2	TGTGCCAGCAGCGTCAGGACTAGCGGGAGGAACAATGAGCAGTTCTTC	CASSVRTSGRNNEQFF
many	TRBD1	TRBJ2-3	TRBV28	TGTGCCAGCCGGACAGGGGATTACACAGATACGCAGTATTTT	CASRTGDYTDTQYF
many	TRBD1	TRBJ2-3	TRBV28	TGTGCCAGCAGTCCAACAGGGGATACAGATACGCAGTATTTT	CASSPTGDTDTQYF
many	TRBD2	TRBJ2-7	TRBV11-3	TGTGCCAGCAGTATGCTGGCTAGCGGGAACTACGAGCAGTACTTC	CASSMLASGNYEQYF
few	.	TRBJ2-7	TRBV4-1	TGCGCCAGCAGCCAAGGCACACAGGTCTACGAGCAGTACTTC	CASSQGTQVYEQYF
many	.	TRBJ1-5	TRBV19	TGTGCCAGTAGTATTCAAGTGATTAGGTCGTTCGGCGGCAATCAGCCCCAGCATTTT	CASSIQVIRSFGGNQPQHF
.	.	TRBJ1-1	TRBV27	TGTGCCAGCAGTTTACCCCCCGTGAGGGGTGGCACTGAAGCTTTCTTT	CASSLPPVRGGTEAFF
.	TRBD2	TRBJ2-1	TRBV20-1	TGCAGTGCTAGGGAGTCGACTAGCGGATACTACAATGAGCAGTTCTTC	CSARESTSGYYNEQFF
.	.	TRBJ1-1	TRBV6-5	TGTGCCAGCAGTTACTCAAGGGTTTCGCGTACGGCTTTCTTT	CASSYSRVSRTAFF
few	.	TRBJ2-3	TRBV7-6	TGTGCCAGCAGCTTAAGTAGCAAAAAGGATACGCAGTATTTT	CASSLSSKKDTQYF
.	.	TRBJ1-2	TRBV20-1	TGCAGTGCCTCCAGGGATGGCTACACCTTC	CSASRDGYTF
few	.	TRBJ2-4	TRBV5-1	TGCGCCAGCAGCTCGTACGTGGGAGCCAAAAACATTCAGTACTTC	CASSSYVGAKNIQYF
.	.	TRBJ2-1	TRBV20-1	TGCAGTGCTAGTTCACCGACATACAATGAGCAGCTCTTC	CSASSPTYNEQLF
many	.	TRBJ2-1	TRBV19	TGTGCCAGTAGTATAGGCTTTGTCGGGCAGAGCTCCTACAATGAGCAGTTCTTC	CASSIGFVGQSSYNEQFF
.	TRBD1	TRBJ2-5	TRBV18	TGTGCCAGCTCAGCCGAACAGGGGGCGAGGGAGACCCAGCACTTC	CASSAEQGARETQHF
.	.	TRBJ1-2	TRBV28	TGTGCCAGCAGTACCGGACGGGGCTATGGCTACACCTTC	CASSTGRGYGYTF
many	.	TRBJ2-3	TRBV20-1	TGCAGTGCTTCCGGGGCCCCAGATACGCAGTATTTT	CSASGAPDTQYF
many	.	TRBJ1-2	TRBV29-1	TGCAGCGTTGAAATAGACAGACCTAACTATGGCTACACCTTC	CSVEIDRPNYGYTF
.	.	TRBJ2-2	TRBV24-1	TGTGCCACCAGTGATTTGGGGCGGGTTCCATCCGGGGAGCTGTTTTTT	CATSDLGRVPSGELFF
many	.	TRBJ1-2	TRBV19	TGTGCCAGCGCCTCAGGGGCGCCATATGGCTACACCTTC	CASASGAPYGYTF
many	.	TRBJ2-3	TRBV6-1	TGTGCCAGCAGTCGGACTGGCCCGAGGGGAGGTCCGCAGTATTTT	CASSRTGPRGGPQYF
many	TRBD2	TRBJ2-1	TRBV7-3	TGTGCCAGCAGCTCCATCTTAGCGGGAGGTCCCAATGAGCAGTTCTTC	CASSSILAGGPNEQFF